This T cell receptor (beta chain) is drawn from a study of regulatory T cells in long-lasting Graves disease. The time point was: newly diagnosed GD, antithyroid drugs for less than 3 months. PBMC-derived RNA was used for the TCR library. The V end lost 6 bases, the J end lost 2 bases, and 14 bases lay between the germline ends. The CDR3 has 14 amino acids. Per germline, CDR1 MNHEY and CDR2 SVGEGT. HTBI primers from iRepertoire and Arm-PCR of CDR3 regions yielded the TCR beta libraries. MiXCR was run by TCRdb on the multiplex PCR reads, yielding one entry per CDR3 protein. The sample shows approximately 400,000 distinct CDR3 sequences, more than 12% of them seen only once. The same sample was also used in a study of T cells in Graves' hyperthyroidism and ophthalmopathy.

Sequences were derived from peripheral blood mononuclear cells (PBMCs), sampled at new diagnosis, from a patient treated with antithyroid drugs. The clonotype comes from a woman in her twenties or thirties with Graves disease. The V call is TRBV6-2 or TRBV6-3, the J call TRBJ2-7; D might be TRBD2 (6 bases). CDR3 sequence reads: CASRPGAGAYEQYF. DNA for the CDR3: TGTGCCAGCAGACCAGGAGCGGGCGCCTACGAGCAGTACTTC.